A single sample gave rise to the 2 T cell receptor beta chains below, sequenced in a study of blood T cells in healthy people across ages. Alongside a J-beta primer mix, a sample-barcoded 5' primer served in a second PCR lasting about 7 to 11 cycles. In TCRdb, the 5' RACE reads were re-called with MiXCR into one record per CDR3 protein. The sample includes around 690,000 distinct CDR3 sequences, 58% of them seen just once. The sequenced sample was blood. These receptors all stem from a man aged 55 to 69 in good health.

The chain employs TRBV18 and TRBJ1-4; tentatively, D is TRBD1 (6 bases). Per the germline V gene, CDR1 is KGHSH and CDR2 is LQKENI. The CDR3 is 14 residues long. Trimming took off 8 bases at V and 0 bases at J, with 10 bases between the two ends. The CDR3: CASTTGTTNEKLFF. Here the CDR3 DNA reads TGTGCCAGCACTACAGGGACAACTAATGAAAAACTGTTTTTT.

J is TRBJ2-3 and V is TRBV20-1, with unresolved D. Trimming left V 4 bases short and J 6 bases short, with 8 bases between. Germline V lookup: CDR1 DFQATT, CDR2 SNEGSKA (reference sequence). This CDR3 comprises 11 residues. The CDR3 nucleotides read TGCAGTGCTATCTTGGGGGATACGCAGTATTTT. Protein: CSAILGDTQYF.